One sample yielded the 5 T cell receptor beta chains listed below, sequenced in a study of T cell responses to AZD1222 COVID-19 vaccine. Sequenced by immunoSEQ multiplex PCR; TCRdb stores in-frame clones only, minus some. Among more than 75,000 clones listed, 90% were seen once. The material sequenced was peripheral blood, taken on day 0 of AZD1222 vaccination. These receptors were obtained from an adult in good health.

The rearrangement links TRBV28 to TRBJ1-6; 8 bases line up with TRBD1. CDR1 is MDHEN, CDR2 SYDVKM, per germline. Losses at the gene ends were 10 bases for V and 7 bases for J; bases not matched to a gene: 3. CDR3 length: 12 amino acids. In nucleotides, the CDR3 is TGTGCCACGGACAGGGCGAATTCACCCCTCCACTTT. It encodes CATDRANSPLHF. Combining the CDR3 with reference TRBV28 and TRBJ1-6 gives the whole variable domain DVKVTQSSRYLVKRTGEKVFLECVQDMDHENMFWYRQDPGLGLRLIYFSYDVKMKEKGDIPEGYSVSREKKERFSLILESASTNQTSMYLCATDRANSPLHFGNGTRLTVT.

V usage is TRBV6-1 and J usage is TRBJ2-2; D may be TRBD1 (6 bases). Trimming removed 2 bases at V and 0 bases at J, with 13 bases between. CDR3 length: 17 residues. Germline V gene lookup returns CDR1 MNHNS and CDR2 SASEGT. The CDR3 bases are TGTGCCAGCAGTGAAAGGACAAGACAGGCGAACACCGGGGAGCTGTTTTTT. This codes for CASSERTRQANTGELFF.

This chain connects TRBV7-6 to TRBJ2-1, with TRBD1 matching over 9 bases. The CDR3 runs to 15 residues. The V gene's germline CDR1 is SGHVS and CDR2 FNYEAQ. The J segment lost 15 bases and the V segment lost 3 bases, leaving 15 bases of the junction unmatched. The DNA of the CDR3 is TGTGCCAGCAGCTTGGACCCCGGGACAGGGCGTCCACGGTTCTTC. It encodes CASSLDPGTGRPRFF.

The chain recombines TRBV18 with TRBJ1-2, with a possible D match to TRBD1 (5 bases). Looked up from germline, CDR1 is KGHSH and CDR2 is LQKENI. CDR3 size: 15 residues. Trimming removed 5 bases at V and 7 bases at J, with 20 bases between. CDR3 DNA: TGTGCCAGCTCATCGTCTTTCGACAGCTCTCGTGGCTACACCTTC. Translating gives CASSSSFDSSRGYTF.

This clone was seen a handful of times. This rearrangement joins TRBV30 to TRBJ2-7; 8 bases match TRBD2. Germline V CDR1 and CDR2: GTSNPN, SVGIG (reference sequence). The CDR3 extends over 13 amino acids. After removal of 6 bases from V and 7 bases from J, the junction contained 11 bases not matched to a gene. The CDR3 reads CACDSGASREQYF. The DNA of the CDR3 is TGTGCCTGTGATAGCGGGGCCTCGAGAGAGCAGTACTTC. Full variable domain (missing parts from reference TRBV30 and TRBJ2-7): SQTIHQWPATLVQPVGSPLSLECTVEGTSNPNLYWYRQAAGRGLQLLFYSVGIGQISSEVPQNLSASRPQDRQFILSSKKLLLSDSGFYLCACDSGASREQYFGPGTRLTVT.